This T cell receptor (beta chain) was profiled in a study of graft-versus-host responses after intestinal transplantation. Looking at the study overall: The whole recipient group had anti-thymocyte globulin induction followed by tacrolimus and steroids for three to four years.

Libraries were prepared by immunoSEQ multiplex PCR; TCRdb keeps only in-frame clonotypes and omits some of them. The sample includes 35,000 to 45,000 clones, nearly 90% of them seen just once. As concerns this clone: As yet, its antigen is unknown.

Study-wide findings and caveats: Peak GvH clone levels in circulation were associated with early post-transplant HvG declines. Recipient bone marrow held GvH clones, some seen earlier in ileum or blood. High graft-versus-host to host-versus-graft clonal ratios were found in allografts of patients who had graft-donor T cell macrochimerism.

The CDR3 extends over 14 amino acids. The V and J ends lost 9 bases and 5 bases, in that order; junction bases with no gene match: 10. The V gene's germline CDR1 is SNHLY and CDR2 FYNNEI. The TCR originated in a human patient who received an intestinal transplant, so some T cells may come from the graft donor. The sequencing used PBMCs, collected 267 days after transplant. The rearrangement links TRBV2 to TRBJ2-1, with 7 bases lining up with TRBD2. The chain's CDR3 is CASYGTTLNNEQFF. The CDR3 nucleotides are TGTGCCAGTTACGGGACTACTCTAAACAATGAGCAGTTCTTC.